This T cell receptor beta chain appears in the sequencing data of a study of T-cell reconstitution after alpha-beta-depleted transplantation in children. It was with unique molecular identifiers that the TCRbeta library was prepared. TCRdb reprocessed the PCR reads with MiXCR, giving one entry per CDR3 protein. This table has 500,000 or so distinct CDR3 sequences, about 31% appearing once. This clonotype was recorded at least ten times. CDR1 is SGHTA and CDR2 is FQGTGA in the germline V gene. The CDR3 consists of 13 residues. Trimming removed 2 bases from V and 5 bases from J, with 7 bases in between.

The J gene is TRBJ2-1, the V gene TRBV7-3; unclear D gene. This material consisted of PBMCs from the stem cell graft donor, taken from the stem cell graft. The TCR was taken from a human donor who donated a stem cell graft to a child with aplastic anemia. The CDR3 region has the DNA TGTGCCAGCAGCTTATCGAGAAACAATGAGCAGTTCTTC. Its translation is CASSLSRNNEQFF.